These 10 T cell receptor beta chains originate from one sample sequenced in a study of cytomegalovirus exposure and HLA in healthy donors. PCR involved 60 Vbeta and 13 Jbeta primers. Assay used: immunoSEQ multiplex PCR; TCRdb lists only in-frame clones, some missing. Altogether roughly 130,000 clones are present, roughly 78% being singletons, with the ten largest covering approximately 5%. The sample consisted of PBMCs. The receptors originated from a man in his thirties or forties in good health and CMV-seronegative.

The rearrangement joins TRBV7-9 to TRBJ1-6; D is unresolved. The CDR3 totals 15 residues. V lost 2 bases and J 0 bases, leaving 5 bases between the germline ends. The germline V gene has CDR1 SEHNR and CDR2 FQNEAQ (reference sequence). CDR3 protein: CASSLSSSYNSPLHF. DNA for the CDR3: TGTGCCAGCAGCTTATCTAGCTCCTATAATTCACCCCTCCACTTT.

The V gene is TRBV7-9, the J gene TRBJ2-7; 7 bases are shared with TRBD1. The ends lost 0 bases at V and 5 bases at J; junction bases unmatched: 1. This CDR3 region has 13 residues. In germline, CDR1 is SEHNR, CDR2 FQNEAQ (reference sequence). The CDR3 protein is CASSLADRDEQYF. CDR3 DNA: TGTGCCAGCAGCTTAGCCGACAGGGACGAGCAGTACTTC.

This rearrangement joins TRBV29-1 to TRBJ2-5, with D perhaps matching TRBD2 (5 bases). The V end was cut by 3 bases, the J end by 3 bases, with 8 bases between. The CDR3 has 12 residues. Per the germline V gene, CDR1 is SQVTM and CDR2 is ANQGSEA. CDR3 coding DNA: TGCAGCGTTGACCAGCGGAAAGAGACCCAGTACTTC. Translating it yields CSVDQRKETQYF.

As DNA, the CDR3 is TGTGCCAGCAGCTCCCTAGCGGGGGGGCTCAATGAGCAGTTCTTC. Protein: CASSSLAGGLNEQFF. The chain is built from TRBV7-6 and TRBJ2-1, with TRBD2 matching over 12 bases. Germline V gene sequence: CDR1 SGHVS, CDR2 FNYEAQ. V shed 4 bases, J shed 6 bases, and the junction held 4 bases outside the gene matches. The CDR3 is made up of 15 amino acids.

The sample holds one count of this clone. The rearrangement links TRBV9 to TRBJ2-1, with a tentative D call TRBD2 (5 bases). From germline, CDR1 is SGDLS and CDR2 YYNGEE. With 3 bases removed from V and 5 bases from J, the gap between germline ends came to 15 bases. This CDR3 is 15 amino acids long. The CDR3: CASSASRMRDNEQFF. The CDR3 nucleotides are TGTGCCAGCAGCGCATCGCGGATGAGGGACAATGAGCAGTTCTTC.

In nucleotides, the CDR3 is TGTGCCATCAGTGAACAGCTCTATAATTCACCCCTCCACTTT. It specifies CAISEQLYNSPLHF. V gene TRBV10-3 combines with J gene TRBJ1-6; D is uncertain. This CDR3 spans 14 amino acids. V was clipped by 3 bases and J by 3 bases, with 6 bases between them. CDR1 and CDR2 (germline): ENHRY, SYGVKD.

The V and J genes are TRBV19 and TRBJ1-5; 9 bases map to TRBD1. V lost 3 bases to trimming and J lost 6 bases; unmatched junction nucleotides: 3. There are 14 residues in the CDR3. Per the germline V gene, CDR1 is LNHDA and CDR2 is SQIVND (reference sequence). CDR3 nucleotide sequence: TGTGCCAGTAGTATTACAGGGGGCTCTCAGCCCCAGCATTTT. This translates into CASSITGGSQPQHF. Full variable domain (missing parts from reference TRBV19 and TRBJ1-5): DGGITQSPKYLFRKEGQNVTLSCEQNLNHDAMYWYRQDPGQGLRLIYYSQIVNDFQKGDIAEGYSVSREKKESFPLTVTSAQKNPTAFYLCASSITGGSQPQHFGDGTRLSIL.

A note on this clone: The junction and the germline gene differ at one end; a read error may be behind it. The rearrangement links TRBV7-7 to TRBJ2-1, with D possibly matching TRBD1 (6 bases). CDR3 size: 15 residues. CDR1 is SSHAT and CDR2 is FNYEAQ in the germline V gene (reference sequence). In DNA form, the CDR3 reads TGTGCTAGCAGCTCAACAGGGTCGGACGACAATGAGCAGTTCTTC. It is translated as CASSSTGSDDNEQFF.

This clone was counted a few times. The chain has TRBV28 and TRBJ2-1; a possible D gene is TRBD2 (6 bases). The ends were cut back, 3 bases at V and 2 bases at J, with 8 bases in the middle. CDR1 is MDHEN, CDR2 SYDVKM, per germline. The CDR3 has 14 residues. In nucleotides, the CDR3 is TGTGCCAGCAGTTTGGGAGGAACCTACAATGAGCAGTTCTTC. Encoded protein: CASSLGGTYNEQFF.

The J gene is TRBJ2-5, the V gene TRBV5-4, with D perhaps matching TRBD1 (6 bases). CDR3 length equals 14 residues. Germline V gene data show CDR1 as SGHNT and CDR2 as YYREEE (reference sequence). The V gene lost 5 bases and the J gene lost 3 bases, with 14 bases spanning the gap. The CDR3 DNA sequence: TGTGCCAGCAGTTTCACCGGGACAAAAGAGACCCAGTACTTC. This translates into CASSFTGTKETQYF.